This TCR beta chain was identified in a study of T cells in pancreatic ductal adenocarcinoma. The selected patients with pancreatic ductal adenocarcinoma had surgery but no neoadjuvant therapy. Details on this clone: Its target is unknown.

Study results and limitations: Comparisons of tumor and blood clonality may show falsely lower tumor diversity. Blood had more productive templates and around 8.2-fold more unique clonotypes than tumor. The resected pancreatic cancer cohort was biased toward the minority with early-stage disease. No significant tumor-blood clonality difference; means were about 0.11 and 0.072.

The protocol was immunoSEQ multiplex PCR, while the TCRdb copy is restricted to in-frame clones and leaves out a portion. The sample yields 15,000 to 20,000 clones, about nine tenths seen once. The sequence was obtained from a human donor with pancreatic ductal adenocarcinoma. The source material was PBMCs.

The CDR3 loop reads CASSLGQLNSGNTIYF. The CDR3 DNA follows: TGTGCCAGCAGCTTGGGACAGCTAAACTCTGGAAACACCATATATTTT. The chain is built from TRBV11-3 and TRBJ1-3; 7 positions match TRBD1. V shed 3 bases, J shed 0 bases, and the junction held 5 bases outside the gene matches. This CDR3 has 16 amino acids. CDR1 is SGHNT, CDR2 YENEEA, per germline.